A single sample is the source of the 17 T cell receptor beta chains below, sequenced in a study of human T cells and chemical hapten exposure. Time point defined: pre-sensitization, week 0. Treatment indicated: therapeutic diphenylcyclopropenone sensitization with weekly scalp DPC. From whole blood left unfractionated, total RNA was extracted. TCRdb re-derived calls from the RACE reads in MiXCR, one entry per CDR3 protein. The sample yields tens of thousands of distinct CDR3 sequences, 9.5% to 10% seen once. This sample comprised whole blood, obtained in connection with sensitization to the hapten diphenylcyclopropenone (DPC). These receptors all come from a woman between 25 and 40 years old with alopecia areata. Some clones in this sample may be carry-over from other donors' samples.

The table lists this clonotype with a few counts. The V call is TRBV19, the J call TRBJ1-1, with a possible D match to TRBD1 (5 bases). Germline CDR1 is LNHDA and CDR2 is SQIVND (reference sequence). V dropped 7 bases and J dropped 4 bases, with 25 bases sitting between them. The CDR3 runs to 17 residues. CDR3 amino acids: CASTPGQGMTGGTEAFF. The DNA of the CDR3 is TGTGCCAGTACCCCGGGGCAGGGAATGACTGGCGGCACTGAAGCTTTCTTT.

Worth noting for this clonotype: Sequence at one end of the junction differs from germline and may be a read error. V and J are TRBV7-7 and TRBJ2-5; D is perhaps TRBD1 or TRBD2 (5 bases each). CDR3 length: 13 residues. Germline V gene lookup returns CDR1 SSHAT and CDR2 FNYEAQ (reference sequence). CDR3 in DNA: TGTGCTAGCAGCCGGGGCGCCGAAGAGACCCAGTACTTC. Residues: CASSRGAEETQYF. The full variable domain, in which reference TRBV7-7 and TRBJ2-5 provide the parts outside the CDR3, is GAGVSQSPRYKVTKRGQDVTLRCDPISSHATLYWYQQALGQGPEFLTYFNYEAQPDKSGLPSDRFSAERPEGSISTLTIQRTEQRDSAMYRCASSRGAEETQYFGPGTRLLVL.

This clonotype was found many times. The chain combines TRBV7-2 with TRBJ2-1, with TRBD2 matching over 8 bases. The CDR3 spans 14 residues. The V gene end was trimmed by 7 bases and the J gene end by 2 bases; junction bases not matched to a gene: 4. Looked up from germline, CDR1 is SGHTA and CDR2 is FQGNSA. CDR3 in DNA: TGTGCCAGCAAGGCGGGGGGCCCCTACAATGAGCAGTTCTTC. Protein: CASKAGGPYNEQFF.

This clonotype was found many times. The gene calls are TRBV29-1 and TRBJ2-5, with TRBD1 identical over 8 bases. Germline-derived CDR1 and CDR2 are SQVTM and ANQGSEA. Trimming at V came to 5 bases and at J to 7 bases, leaving 9 bases not matched to a gene. The CDR3 covers 13 residues. The CDR3, as DNA: TGCAGCGTTCTCAGACAGGGGTCCGGGACCCAGTACTTC. The encoded protein is CSVLRQGSGTQYF.

J is TRBJ2-3 and V is TRBV20-1, with a weak D call TRBD1 (5 bases). Germline-derived CDR1 and CDR2 are DFQATT and SNEGSKA (reference sequence). The CDR3 contains 14 residues. V lost 6 bases and J lost 4, with 17 bases in between. CDR3 in DNA: TGCAGTGCCCCTGGACAAGGTGTACCAGATACGCAGTATTTT. This translates into CSAPGQGVPDTQYF.

The gene calls are TRBV24-1 and TRBJ1-5; D is uncertain. The CDR3 sequence is 16 residues long. Germline V gene data show CDR1 as KGHDR and CDR2 as SFDVKD. Deletions cut 4 bases from V and 4 bases from J, with 16 bases between. The CDR3 coding sequence is TGTGCCACCAGTGACAGTCGCAAAGAGATAAATCAGCCCCAGCATTTT. Translation: CATSDSRKEINQPQHF.

This clonotype was counted a few times. The chain links TRBV6-5 to TRBJ2-7; 9 bases map to TRBD1. Germline V gene lookup returns CDR1 MNHEY and CDR2 SVGAGI. This CDR3 is built from 13 residues. V shed 5 bases and J 3 bases; nucleotides not matched to a gene: 2. The CDR3 loop is CASSRDRDYEQYF. The CDR3, as DNA: TGTGCCAGCAGTCGGGACAGGGACTACGAGCAGTACTTC.

This clonotype came up a few times. CDR3 loop: CASSSQGTSGGGVQYF. DNA for the CDR3: TGTGCCAGCAGCTCTCAAGGGACTAGCGGGGGGGGGGTGCAGTATTTT. The chain employs TRBV7-2 and TRBJ2-3; 16 positions agree with TRBD2. The CDR3 totals 16 residues. Trimming removed 4 bases from V and 11 bases from J; junction bases left unmatched: 9. The germline CDR1 and CDR2 sequences are SGHTA and FQGNSA.

This clonotype was observed many times. The chain combines TRBV6-5 with TRBJ2-3, with 12 nucleotides matching TRBD2. Germline CDR1 MNHEY, CDR2 SVGAGI. V lost 5 bases and J lost 2; bases outside the gene matches: 2. The CDR3 runs 15 residues. DNA for the CDR3: TGTGCCAGCAGTCGACTAGCGGGGGCCACAGATACGCAGTATTTT. Translating gives CASSRLAGATDTQYF.

The chain recombines TRBV4-2 with TRBJ1-5; 10 bases align to TRBD1. V gave up 4 bases and J gave up 11 bases; unmatched junction bases: 17. CDR1 is LGHNA, CDR2 YNFKEQ, per germline. The CDR3 is made up of 17 amino acids. CDR3 protein: CASSRNLPGQGSSAQHF. CDR3 sequence (DNA): TGTGCCAGCAGCCGTAACCTGCCGGGACAGGGGAGTTCGGCCCAGCATTTT.

This clonotype was seen repeatedly, ten times or more. V usage is TRBV2 and J usage is TRBJ1-1, with 7 nucleotides matching TRBD1. Germline V CDR1 and CDR2: SNHLY, FYNNEI. Trimming removed 1 base from V and 10 bases from J; junction bases left unmatched: 6. The CDR3 consists of 13 residues. For the CDR3, the DNA is TGTGCCAGCAGTGAAGACAGGGGAAGGGGAGCTTTCTTT. Amino acids: CASSEDRGRGAFF.

The chain has TRBV5-1 and TRBJ2-2; 9 bases line up with TRBD1. The CDR3 runs 15 residues. Germline V lookup: CDR1 SGHRS, CDR2 YFSETQ. Trimming at V came to 3 bases and at J to 4 bases, leaving 4 bases not matched to a gene. CDR3 amino acids: CASSSGTGSTGELFF. The DNA of the CDR3 is TGCGCCAGCAGCTCCGGGACAGGGAGCACCGGGGAGCTGTTTTTT.

The table lists this clonotype with a few counts. This chain links TRBV7-9 with TRBJ2-5; D is possibly TRBD2 (5 bases). Germline CDR1 and CDR2: SEHNR and FQNEAQ (reference sequence). The CDR3 sequence is 16 residues long. V lost 0 bases to trimming and J lost 0 bases, with 11 bases between them. The chain's CDR3 is CASSLALADDQETQYF. CDR3 nucleotide sequence: TGTGCCAGCAGCTTAGCTCTAGCCGACGACCAAGAGACCCAGTACTTC.

This clonotype was recorded a few times. This sequence joins TRBV20-1 and TRBJ1-2; D is ambiguous. The CDR3 has 12 residues. V lost 3 bases and J 5 bases, leaving 10 bases between the germline ends. Looked up from germline, CDR1 is DFQATT and CDR2 is SNEGSKA (reference sequence). CDR3 sequence reads: CSARGAGYGYTF. Here the CDR3 DNA reads TGCAGTGCTAGGGGCGCAGGATATGGCTACACCTTC.

Only a few counts were recorded for this clonotype. The chain recombines TRBV5-4 with TRBJ1-6; D might be TRBD1 (5 bases). The CDR3 is made up of 14 amino acids. Germline CDR1 SGHNT, CDR2 YYREEE (reference sequence). V was clipped by 0 bases and J by 7 bases, with 8 bases between them. DNA for the CDR3: TGTGCCAGCAGCTTGGCAGGGACCAATTCACCCCTCCACTTT. It specifies CASSLAGTNSPLHF.

There are a few counts of this clonotype. The rearrangement links TRBV5-4 to TRBJ1-5; tentative D call: TRBD1 (6 bases). Per the germline V gene, CDR1 is SGHNT and CDR2 is YYREEE (reference sequence). The CDR3 runs 14 residues. With 3 bases removed from V and 7 bases from J, the gap between germline ends came to 14 bases. The CDR3 DNA reads TGTGCCAGCAGCTGGGGGGGCAGGGGCCAGCCCCAGCATTTT. It codes for CASSWGGRGQPQHF.

Many counts were recorded for this clonotype. CDR3 protein: CASSRPANTEAFF. As DNA, the CDR3 is TGTGCCAGCAGTCGTCCAGCGAACACTGAAGCTTTCTTT. This rearrangement joins TRBV3-1 to TRBJ1-1, with D unclear. From germline, CDR1 is LGHDT and CDR2 YNNKEL (reference sequence). The germline V and J ends were trimmed by 6 bases and 1 base, with 9 bases remaining between them. The CDR3 is 13 residues long.